Below are 25 T cell receptor beta chains sequenced from a single sample in a study of shared clonotypes between healthy human individuals. Sequencing used immunoSEQ multiplex PCR; TCRdb keeps in-frame clones, though not all of them. Among hundreds of thousands of clones listed, around 73% were seen once. Sequenced input: memory CD4+ T cells sorted from blood. Subset here: CD45RA-negative fraction. The source of these receptors is a woman in her twenties or thirties in good health.

The V gene is TRBV28, the J gene TRBJ2-7; D gene uncertain. The V gene lost 7 bases and the J gene lost 3 bases, with 19 bases spanning the gap. The CDR3 runs 15 residues. Per germline, CDR1 MDHEN and CDR2 SYDVKM. DNA for the CDR3: TGTGCCAGCATCACAACGGAACAAATGAACTACGAGCAGTACTTC. This sequence encodes CASITTEQMNYEQYF.

This rearrangement joins TRBV4-1 to TRBJ1-1; 9 positions agree with TRBD1. The CDR3 spans 16 residues. The V gene's germline CDR1 is MGHRA and CDR2 YSYEKL. Trimming at V came to 4 bases and at J to 2 bases, leaving 8 bases not matched to a gene. The CDR3 DNA follows: TGCGCCAGCAGCCGACCTACAGGGGGCCAAAACACTGAAGCTTTCTTT. It yields the protein CASSRPTGGQNTEAFF.

The J gene is TRBJ2-7, the V gene TRBV29-1, with 8 bases lining up with TRBD2. Germline V gives CDR1 SQVTM, CDR2 ANQGSEA. The V gene end was trimmed by 4 bases and the J gene end by 6 bases; junction bases not matched to a gene: 5. CDR3 length: 12 residues. CDR3 loop: CSVGFGGGEQYF. The CDR3 DNA reads as TGCAGCGTTGGCTTCGGGGGGGGCGAGCAGTACTTC.

The rearrangement joins TRBV19 to TRBJ2-3, with a weak D call TRBD2 (5 bases). Germline V CDR1 and CDR2: LNHDA, SQIVND (reference sequence). The length of the CDR3 is 16 residues. V lost 7 bases and J lost 3, with 20 bases in between. The CDR3, as DNA: TGTGCCAGTAATCAGAGAGGGAGCGGAAGAACAGATACGCAGTATTTT. It translates to CASNQRGSGRTDTQYF.

J is TRBJ2-3 and V is TRBV27, with D perhaps TRBD1 (6 bases). Germline assignment: CDR1 MNHEY and CDR2 SMNVEV (reference sequence). The CDR3 has 14 residues. The V end was cut by 3 bases, the J end by 6 bases, with 13 bases between. The CDR3 nucleotides read TGTGCCAGCAGTTTTGGCAGGGGAACCGATACGCAGTATTTT. Its protein product is CASSFGRGTDTQYF.

The table lists this clone with a few counts. The gene calls are TRBV19 and TRBJ2-5, with a weak D call TRBD1 (6 bases). V lost 5 bases and J 5 bases, leaving 18 bases between the germline ends. Germline values: CDR1 LNHDA, CDR2 SQIVND (reference sequence). The CDR3 extends over 15 amino acids. For the CDR3, the DNA is TGTGCCAGTAGTGTCCCGTCAACAGGGCCTGAGACCCAGTACTTC. Translated: CASSVPSTGPETQYF.

The CDR3 region has the DNA TGTGCCAGCAGCGTAGGGGAGGGTTGGTACGAGCAGTACTTC. Residues: CASSVGEGWYEQYF. The chain carries TRBV11-2 and TRBJ2-7; 7 nucleotides agree with TRBD2. This CDR3 has 14 amino acids. Germline CDR1 is SGHAT and CDR2 is FQNNGV. The V segment lost 5 bases and the J segment 4 bases; nucleotides outside the gene matches: 8.

The V gene is TRBV21-1, the J gene TRBJ2-1; TRBD2 is the table's D call and was not checked against the DNA. TRBV21-1 is a pseudogene. The CDR3 runs to 13 residues. The DNA for the CDR3 is TGTGCCAGCAGCAACCGGGGGAGGAATGAGCAGTTCTTC. Its translation: CASSNRGRNEQFF.

The chain recombines TRBV5-5 with TRBJ1-2; weak D call: TRBD1 (5 bases). Trimming left V 6 bases short and J 0 bases short, with 21 bases between. In germline, CDR1 is SGHKS, CDR2 YYEKEE (reference sequence). The CDR3 totals 17 residues. The DNA of the CDR3 is TGTGCCAGCAACCTCCGGGGGGGGGTTGGTGCTAACTATGGCTACACCTTC. Protein product: CASNLRGGVGANYGYTF.

This chain connects TRBV10-1 to TRBJ2-2; possibly TRBD1 or TRBD2 for D (6 bases each). This CDR3 region has 14 residues. In germline, CDR1 is WNHNN, CDR2 SYGVQD (reference sequence). V dropped 4 bases and J dropped 7 bases, with 13 bases sitting between them. The CDR3 reads CASSVGGYGGELFF. The CDR3 DNA sequence: TGCGCCAGCAGTGTGGGGGGCTATGGCGGGGAGCTGTTTTTT.

This clone was picked up a small number of times. The V and J genes are TRBV27 and TRBJ1-4; 12 positions agree with TRBD1. The CDR3 contains 15 residues. From germline, CDR1 is MNHEY and CDR2 SMNVEV (reference sequence). With 4 bases clipped from V and 8 bases from J, the junction kept 5 bases outside the gene matches. CDR3 sequence reads: CASSSLGTGGEKLFF. The DNA of the CDR3 is TGTGCCAGCAGTTCCCTGGGGACAGGGGGCGAAAAACTGTTTTTT. The whole variable domain, remainder taken from reference TRBV27 and TRBJ1-4, is EAQVTQNPRYLITVTGKKLTVTCSQNMNHEYMSWYRQDPGLGLRQIYYSMNVEVTDKGDVPEGYKVSRKEKRNFPLILESPSPNQTSLYFCASSSLGTGGEKLFFGSGTQLSVL.

In regard to this clone: Since a much larger clone is just one base distant, this may be a read error. The chain is built from TRBV2 and TRBJ2-2; no definite D call. The CDR3 runs 11 residues. Germline V gene data show CDR1 as SNHLY and CDR2 as FYNNEI. Trimming cost V 3 bases and J 7 bases, with 3 bases left between them. The CDR3 loop reads CASSEGGELFF. In DNA, the CDR3 is TGTGCCAGCAGTGAGGGCGGGGAGCTGTTTTTT.

This clone occurred once. The chain carries TRBV18 and TRBJ1-1; possible D gene TRBD1, 6 bases. V was pared by 1 base and J by 1 base, with 13 bases between. CDR3 length equals 16 residues. Per germline, CDR1 KGHSH and CDR2 LQKENI. CDR3 bases: TGTGCCAGCTCACCACAACAGGGCGAGTCGAACACTGAAGCTTTCTTT. Translation gives CASSPQQGESNTEAFF.

This rearrangement joins TRBV4-1 to TRBJ2-1, with 9 bases identical to TRBD2. Germline V lookup: CDR1 MGHRA, CDR2 YSYEKL. The V and J ends lost 0 bases and 4 bases, in that order; junction bases with no gene match: 4. The CDR3 is made up of 16 amino acids. The DNA of the CDR3 is TGCGCCAGCAGCCAAGACGTAACTAGCGGGTACAATGAGCAGTTCTTC. Its translation is CASSQDVTSGYNEQFF.

J is TRBJ1-2 and V is TRBV5-1; D call uncertain. The CDR3 spans 14 residues. The V end lost 8 bases, the J end lost 5 bases, and 19 bases lay between the germline ends. Looked up from germline, CDR1 is SGHRS and CDR2 is YFSETQ. The CDR3 nucleotides read TGCGCCAGTAAACTTGATGTTCAGGTTTATGGCTACACCTTC. This codes for CASKLDVQVYGYTF.

The J gene is TRBJ1-5, the V gene TRBV6-5, with D perhaps TRBD1 (5 bases). CDR1 MNHEY and CDR2 SVGAGI come from the germline V gene. The CDR3 is made up of 13 amino acids. V was pared by 8 bases and J by 2 bases, with 10 bases between. The CDR3 sequence: CASSGLRNQPQHF. The CDR3 nucleotides read TGTGCCAGCTCGGGGCTGCGCAATCAGCCCCAGCATTTT.

Turning to this clone: It may be a read error: a sequence one base away is much more abundant. The chain is built from TRBV7-2 and TRBJ2-7; no definite D call. The germline V gene encodes CDR1 SGHTA and CDR2 FQGNSA. The V gene lost 5 bases and the J gene lost 6 bases, with 8 bases spanning the gap. The CDR3 has 11 residues. The CDR3 reads CASSPAFEQYF. The CDR3 region has the DNA TGTGCCAGCAGCCCCGCGTTCGAGCAGTACTTC.

The V and J genes are TRBV9 and TRBJ2-2, with a possible D match to TRBD2 (6 bases). Germline CDR1 is SGDLS and CDR2 is YYNGEE. There are 14 residues in the CDR3. V was trimmed by 4 bases and J by 4 bases, leaving 11 bases between them. The CDR3 region has the DNA TGTGCCAGCAGCCCCCAGGGAGGCACCGGGGAGCTGTTTTTT. This sequence encodes CASSPQGGTGELFF.

The genes are TRBV2 and TRBJ2-4; tentatively, D is TRBD2 (5 bases). This CDR3 region has 15 residues. Per the germline V gene, CDR1 is SNHLY and CDR2 is FYNNEI. The V gene lost 5 bases and the J gene lost 0 bases, with 11 bases spanning the gap. In DNA form, the CDR3 reads TGTGCCAGCAGTCCTGACTACCTAGCCAAAAACATTCAGTACTTC. Translating gives CASSPDYLAKNIQYF.

Turning to this clone: Other nucleotide sequences from this sample produce the same CDR3. The chain combines TRBV7-9 with TRBJ1-1, with 8 bases matching TRBD1. The CDR3 totals 13 residues. The germline CDR1 and CDR2 sequences are SEHNR and FQNEAQ (reference sequence). J lost 3 bases, V lost 5 bases, and 2 bases had no gene match. CDR3 nucleotides: TGTGCCAGCAGCAGACAGGGGTACACTGAAGCTTTCTTT. Translation: CASSRQGYTEAFF.

This clone was seen at least ten times. Other DNA sequences within the sample encode an identical CDR3. The chain uses TRBV7-2 and TRBJ2-7; D is unresolved. Germline loops: CDR1 SGHTA, CDR2 FQGNSA. This CDR3 is 13 amino acids long. V shed 1 base and J shed 2 bases, with 6 bases lying between them. The CDR3 bases are TGTGCCAGCAGCTTAGGGATAGCCTACGAGCAGTACTTC. It specifies CASSLGIAYEQYF.

This rearrangement joins TRBV6-5 to TRBJ2-3; D uncertain. The CDR3 totals 13 residues. Per germline, CDR1 MNHEY and CDR2 SVGAGI. With 2 bases removed from V and 3 bases from J, the gap between germline ends came to 6 bases. In nucleotides, the CDR3 is TGTGCCAGCAGTTACGCCTGGACAGATACGCAGTATTTT. This codes for CASSYAWTDTQYF.

The CDR3 region is CASSSGQSGAFF. As DNA, the CDR3 is TGTGCCAGCAGCTCAGGTCAATCGGGAGCTTTCTTT. The chain joins TRBV11-3 to TRBJ1-1, with no clear D. The CDR3 sequence is 12 residues long. V dropped 4 bases and J dropped 10 bases, with 13 bases sitting between them. Germline values: CDR1 SGHNT, CDR2 YENEEA. The full variable domain, its missing parts supplied by reference TRBV11-3 and TRBJ1-1, is EAGVVQSPRYKIIEKKQPVAFWCNPISGHNTLYWYLQNLGQGPELLIRYENEEAVDDSQLPKDRFSAERLKGVDSTLKIQPAELGDSAVYLCASSSGQSGAFFGQGTRLTVV.

This clone showed up many times. The chain joins TRBV6-6 to TRBJ1-4; D is uncertain. CDR1 MNHNY and CDR2 SVGAGI come from the germline V gene (reference sequence). Trimming took off 2 bases at V and 3 bases at J, with 10 bases between the two ends. CDR3 length equals 15 residues. CDR3: CASSYPTGANEKLFF. CDR3 in DNA: TGTGCCAGCAGTTACCCCACCGGAGCTAATGAAAAACTGTTTTTT.

The chain couples TRBV2 to TRBJ2-5; D may correspond to TRBD1 or TRBD2 (5 bases each). Germline CDR1 is SNHLY and CDR2 is FYNNEI. The CDR3 totals 13 residues. V was clipped by 7 bases and J by 5 bases, with 14 bases between them. CDR3 in DNA: TGTGCCAGCAAGCCGACCGGGGCCGAGACCCAGTACTTC. This encodes CASKPTGAETQYF.